This T cell receptor beta chain was profiled in a study of blood T cell repertoires in COVID-19. Looking at the study overall: T cells, B-cell-depleted T cells, or PBMCs supplied cDNA or gDNA.

About this clone itself: The sample has other DNA sequences that encode this CDR3 too.

Germline lookup yields CDR1 SGHAT and CDR2 FQNNGV. V was shortened by 0 bases and J by 2 bases, with 4 bases between the two germline ends. The CDR3 spans 13 residues. Per the original data handling: For nucleated cells, counts were estimated from reference gene primer amplification. TCRdb keeps only in-frame clones here, not all; method: immunoSEQ multiplex PCR. V and J calls and clone size come straight from that table; D and trimming were deduced from the DNA. The table has under 200,000 clones, 70% to 90% seen once. This clonotype was sampled from a man in his 60s with acute or convalescent COVID-19. The sample was peripheral blood. This chain uses TRBV11-2 with TRBJ1-2; no clear D gene. The CDR3 DNA follows: TGTGCCAGCAGCTTAGATCGGAACTATGGCTACACCTTC. Its translation is CASSLDRNYGYTF.